Given below is one T cell receptor beta chain in context. This CDR3 contains 16 residues. Germline V gene data show CDR1 as SEHNR and CDR2 as FQNEAQ (reference sequence). With V trimmed by 0 bases and J by 4 bases, 6 bases remained unmatched. Methods used by the authors: How many nucleated cells were present was estimated from reference gene primer amplification. Profiling relied on immunoSEQ multiplex PCR, and the TCRdb table lists in-frame clones only, not all of them. V, J and clone size reflect that table, while D and trimming were determined from the DNA. The table lists roughly 100,000 clones, around 90% of them singletons. The data originate from a study of blood T cell repertoires in COVID-19. Study overall: The study drew acute and convalescent COVID-19 samples from the United States, Italy and Spain. PBMCs, B-cell-depleted T cells, or T cells provided the cDNA or gDNA that made up the material.

The J gene is TRBJ2-7, the V gene TRBV7-9; 10 bases align to TRBD1. The TCR sequence derives from a man older than 75 with acute or convalescent COVID-19. The sequenced material came from peripheral blood. CDR3 nucleotides: TGTGCCAGCAGCTTAGCCCCCGGGACAGGGGCTTACGAGCAGTACTTC. Its protein product is CASSLAPGTGAYEQYF.